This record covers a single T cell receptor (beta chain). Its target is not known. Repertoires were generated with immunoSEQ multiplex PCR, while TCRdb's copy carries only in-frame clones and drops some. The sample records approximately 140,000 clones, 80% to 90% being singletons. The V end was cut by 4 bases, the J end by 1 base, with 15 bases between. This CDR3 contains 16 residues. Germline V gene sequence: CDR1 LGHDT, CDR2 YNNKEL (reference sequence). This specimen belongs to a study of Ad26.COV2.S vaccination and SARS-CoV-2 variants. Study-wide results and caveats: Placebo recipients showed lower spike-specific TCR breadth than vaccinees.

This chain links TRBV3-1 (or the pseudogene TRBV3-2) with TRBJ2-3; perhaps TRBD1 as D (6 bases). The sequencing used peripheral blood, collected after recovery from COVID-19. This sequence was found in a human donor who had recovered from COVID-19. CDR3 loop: CASSRLGARGTDTQYF. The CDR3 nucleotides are TGTGCCAGCAGCCGCCTGGGGGCTCGGGGCACAGATACGCAGTATTTT.